This T cell receptor (beta chain) was captured in a study of blood T cell repertoires in COVID-19. Sequencing used immunoSEQ multiplex PCR; TCRdb keeps in-frame clones, though not all of them. The data show about 130,000 clones, roughly three quarters seen once. Germline V gene sequence: CDR1 GTSNPN, CDR2 SVGIG (reference sequence). The V end lost 4 bases, the J end lost 5 bases, and 12 bases lay between the germline ends. CDR3 length equals 13 residues. The sequenced sample was peripheral blood. The source of this sequence is a woman between 65 and 79 years old with COVID-19, enrolled during active disease. The rearrangement joins TRBV30 to TRBJ1-3, with D tentatively TRBD1 (6 bases). The CDR3 reads CAWTPGQRNTIYF. The DNA of the CDR3 is TGTGCCTGGACTCCGGGACAAAGAAACACCATATATTTT.